These T cell receptor beta chains were read from a single sample in a study of long-term antiretroviral therapy in people with HIV. The method was immunoSEQ multiplex PCR; TCRdb's version includes in-frame clones alone and lacks a portion of them. Seen here are about 36,000 clones, roughly 82% observed once, and the top ten hold approximately 6.5%. This specimen was unsorted PBMCs, taken 0.6 years after starting antiretroviral therapy. The receptors come from a young man with HIV. Each CDR3 is given with its conserved first and last residue.

V,CDR3
TRBV28,CASSLEAINSPEQYF
TRBV7-2,CASSVQRPYEQYF
TRBV5-1,CASSLAGHEQYF
TRBV7-9,CASSSTGDETQYF
TRBV4-1,CASSAGIDTQYF
TRBV2,CASENTGLYGYTF
TRBV5-6,CASNRGDEQFF
TRBV5-1,CASSLASALSYGYTF
TRBV30,CAWSAGAYQPQHF
TRBV9,CASSLGQGWDYEQYF